This T cell receptor beta chain was documented in a study of T cell changes during pregnancy in multiple sclerosis. From germline, CDR1 is SGHDT and CDR2 YYEEEE. The CDR3 loop spans 14 amino acids. The V gene end was trimmed by 5 bases and the J gene end by 4 bases; junction bases not matched to a gene: 6. The repertoire was sequenced with immunoSEQ multiplex PCR; TCRdb's copy has only in-frame clones and lacks some. Among some 40,000 clones listed, 90% were seen once. This clone was recorded once. The starting material was CD4+ T cells from peripheral blood mononuclear cells, obtained in the second trimester of pregnancy. The chain recombines TRBV5-6 with TRBJ1-2; 9 nucleotides align to TRBD1. This receptor was taken from a female donor with multiple sclerosis, enrolled in a pregnancy study. Here the CDR3 reads CASRRQGGSYGYTF. CDR3 DNA: TGTGCCAGCAGAAGACAGGGGGGTAGCTATGGCTACACCTTC.